This section outlines one T cell receptor beta chain sequence together with its context. The data were taken from a study of T-cell memory formation after mild COVID-19. From the 5' RACE reads, TCRdb called clonotypes with MiXCR, one entry per CDR3 protein. The table lists approximately 340,000 distinct CDR3 sequences, approximately 15% of them singletons. Sample: PBMCs or a T cell subset sorted from them (not recorded which). The sequence was collected from a man younger than 35 who had mild COVID-19 (a few samples of this study predate the infection). Cell type and time point are not known.

The chain's CDR3 is CASSPSRDRGQPQHF. CDR3 nucleotide sequence: TGTGCCAGCTCACCTTCCCGGGACAGGGGACAGCCCCAGCATTTT. The chain combines TRBV18 with TRBJ1-5; 10 bases agree with TRBD1. In germline, CDR1 is KGHSH, CDR2 LQKENI. V shed 3 bases and J 7 bases; nucleotides not matched to a gene: 6. This CDR3 is 15 amino acids long. The whole variable domain, filled in from reference TRBV18 and TRBJ1-5, reads NAGVMQNPRHLVRRRGQEARLRCSPMKGHSHVYWYRQLPEEGLKFMVYLQKENIIDESGMPKERFSAEFPKEGPSILRIQQVVRGDSAAYFCASSPSRDRGQPQHFGDGTRLSIL.